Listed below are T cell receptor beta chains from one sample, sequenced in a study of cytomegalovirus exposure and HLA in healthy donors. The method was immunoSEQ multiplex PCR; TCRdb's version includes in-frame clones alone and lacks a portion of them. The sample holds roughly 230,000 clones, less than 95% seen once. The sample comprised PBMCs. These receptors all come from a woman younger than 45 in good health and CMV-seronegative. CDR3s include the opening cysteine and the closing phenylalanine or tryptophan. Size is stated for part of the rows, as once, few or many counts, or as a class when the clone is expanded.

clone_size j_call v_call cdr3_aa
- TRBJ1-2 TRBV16 CASSQSMAGGYGYTF
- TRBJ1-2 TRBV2 CASSEPGAIYGYTF
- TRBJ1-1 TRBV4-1 CASSQVAGETEAFF
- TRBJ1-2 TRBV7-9 CASSLVGDYGYTF
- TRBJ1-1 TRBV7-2 CASSSQGPNTEAFF
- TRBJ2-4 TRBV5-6 CASSLGGADMGWSKNIQYF
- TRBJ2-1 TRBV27 CASSFSGYNEQFF
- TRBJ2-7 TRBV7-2 CASSLEGLAAYEQYF
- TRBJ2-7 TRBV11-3 CASSLGVYEQYF
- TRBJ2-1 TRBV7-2 CASRPGTAGNEQFF
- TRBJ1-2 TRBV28 CAINPELANYGYTF
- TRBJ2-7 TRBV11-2 CASSLGAGIYEQYF
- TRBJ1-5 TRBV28 CASSSDRVGNQPQHF
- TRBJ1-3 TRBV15 CATSRDRGDTIYF
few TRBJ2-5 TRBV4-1 CASSQDLGLRGETQYF
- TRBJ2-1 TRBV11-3 CASSPGVWRGLNNEQFF
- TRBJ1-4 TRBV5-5 CASTLGALNEKLFF
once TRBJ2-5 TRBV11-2 CASSWGLAGEETQYF
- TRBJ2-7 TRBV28 CASKQATTSYEQYF
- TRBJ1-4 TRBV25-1 CASSELTPSEKLFF
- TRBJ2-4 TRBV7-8 CASSLAGQGENIQYF
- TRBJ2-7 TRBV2 CASSEMAGAAYEQYF
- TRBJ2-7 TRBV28 CASSQPGRGSYEQYF
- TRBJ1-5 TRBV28 CASSLNDRASNQPQHF
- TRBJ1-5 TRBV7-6 CASSLGTGAHQPQHF
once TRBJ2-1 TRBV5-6 CASSRGLAGVHNEQFF
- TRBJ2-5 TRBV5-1 CASSFRQIQETQYF